These 20 T cell receptor beta chains were all obtained from the same sample, sequenced in a study of human T cells and chemical hapten exposure. Time point meaning: patch test 3, about 24 weeks after DPC sensitization. Treatment defined: therapeutic diphenylcyclopropenone sensitization with weekly scalp DPC. Extraction of total RNA was performed on unfractionated whole blood. MiXCR was run by TCRdb on the RACE reads, yielding one entry per CDR3 protein. The sample records tens of thousands of distinct CDR3 sequences, over 9.5% being singletons. Sequences were derived from whole blood, sampled in connection with sensitization to the hapten diphenylcyclopropenone (DPC). The receptors stem from a woman aged 40 to 55 with alopecia areata. Some clones in this sample may be carry-over from other donors' samples.

In its sample, this clonotype was seen many times. The J gene is TRBJ2-5, the V gene TRBV28; 11 bases line up with TRBD1. CDR1 and CDR2 (germline): MDHEN, SYDVKM. Trimming at V came to 7 bases and at J to 4 bases, leaving 5 bases not matched to a gene. The CDR3 has 14 amino acids. The DNA for the CDR3 is TGTGCCAGCATTGGGACAGGGGGATTAGAGACCCAGTACTTC. Residues: CASIGTGGLETQYF.

J is TRBJ1-2 and V is TRBV28, with D perhaps TRBD1 (5 bases). Deletions cut 7 bases from V and 0 bases from J, with 12 bases between. The CDR3 sequence is 14 residues long. Looked up from germline, CDR1 is MDHEN and CDR2 is SYDVKM. The DNA for the CDR3 is TGTGCCAGCATAGGGGTACTGGCTAACTATGGCTACACCTTC. Amino acids: CASIGVLANYGYTF.

This clonotype was seen ten or more times. The rearrangement joins TRBV6-4 to TRBJ1-6, with D possibly matching TRBD1 (5 bases). The CDR3 has 14 amino acids. V gave up 2 bases and J gave up 10 bases, with 12 bases separating them. Germline lookup yields CDR1 MRHNA and CDR2 SNTAGT. The CDR3 region has the DNA TGTGCCAGCAGTGACGGACCCCGGGGGTCACCCCTCCACTTT. This gives the protein CASSDGPRGSPLHF.

This clonotype was picked up many times. The V gene is TRBV12-3 or TRBV12-4, the J gene TRBJ1-5; 7 nucleotides align to TRBD1. The V segment lost 5 bases and the J segment 5 bases; nucleotides outside the gene matches: 12. CDR3 length: 16 residues. The CDR3 loop reads CASSRIAGQGDQPQHF. CDR3 in DNA: TGTGCCAGCAGTAGAATTGCGGGGCAGGGGGATCAGCCCCAGCATTTT.

The chain is built from TRBV4-3 and TRBJ1-1, with D maybe TRBD1 (6 bases). Looked up from germline, CDR1 is LGHNA and CDR2 is YSLEER. The ends were cut back, 1 base at V and 5 bases at J, with 11 bases in the middle. The CDR3 loop spans 14 amino acids. In DNA form, the CDR3 reads TGCGCCAGCAGCCAAGGATCAGGGGTAACTGAAGCTTTCTTT. This sequence encodes CASSQGSGVTEAFF.

The chain joins TRBV2 to TRBJ2-7; 7 nucleotides match TRBD1. V trimming: 1 base; J trimming: 12 bases; junction bases outside the gene matches: 9. This CDR3 is built from 13 residues. CDR1 is SNHLY and CDR2 is FYNNEI in the germline V gene. CDR3: CASSEEGQSSRYF. The CDR3 DNA reads TGTGCCAGCAGTGAAGAGGGACAGTCAAGTCGGTACTTC. The entire variable domain, with the rest obtained from reference TRBV2 and TRBJ2-7, is as follows: EPEVTQTPSHQVTQMGQEVILRCVPISNHLYFYWYRQILGQKVEFLVSFYNNEISEKSEIFDDQFSVERPDGSNFTLKIRSTKLEDSAMYFCASSEEGQSSRYFGPGTRLTVT.

The gene calls are TRBV29-1 and TRBJ1-1; 8 bases map to TRBD1. The CDR3 is 10 residues long. J was trimmed by 10 bases and V by 6 bases; bases with no gene match: 4. CDR1 SQVTM and CDR2 ANQGSEA come from the germline V gene. The CDR3 loop reads CSVADRVAFF. The CDR3, as DNA: TGCAGCGTCGCGGACAGGGTAGCTTTCTTT.

This clonotype was detected only a few times. This chain links TRBV5-6 with TRBJ1-1; 7 bases are a match to TRBD1. In germline, CDR1 is SGHDT, CDR2 YYEEEE. This CDR3 has 14 residues. V dropped 4 bases and J dropped 5; count of bases not matched to a gene: 8. CDR3 in amino acids: CASSAGTVWTEAFF. CDR3 DNA sequence: TGTGCCAGCAGCGCCGGGACAGTGTGGACTGAAGCTTTCTTT.

The V call is TRBV20-1, the J call TRBJ1-2; no clear D. Trimming shortened V by 6 bases and J by 7 bases, and 12 bases separated the two germline ends. This CDR3 has 11 residues. Germline V gene data show CDR1 as DFQATT and CDR2 as SNEGSKA (reference sequence). The CDR3 bases are TGCAGTGCCCCTCATGCTTTTGGCTACACCTTC. It codes for CSAPHAFGYTF.

The table lists this clonotype with a few counts. The chain combines TRBV24-1 with TRBJ2-1; perhaps D is TRBD1 or TRBD2 (5 bases each). Germline assignment: CDR1 KGHDR and CDR2 SFDVKD. The CDR3 is 15 amino acids. Trimming removed 2 bases at V and 6 bases at J, with 13 bases between. CDR3 DNA: TGTGCCACCAGTGATTACAGCAGGGACGTCAATGAGCAGTTCTTC. This encodes CATSDYSRDVNEQFF.

The sample holds many counts of this clonotype. The rearrangement links TRBV27 to TRBJ1-3; a weak D match, TRBD1 (6 bases). V was pared by 5 bases and J by 4 bases, with 15 bases between. In germline, CDR1 is MNHEY, CDR2 SMNVEV (reference sequence). CDR3 length: 15 amino acids. The CDR3 protein is CASSRTTGTGNTIYF. In DNA, the CDR3 is TGTGCCAGCAGTCGCACCACAGGGACCGGAAACACCATATATTTT.

The chain carries TRBV28 and TRBJ2-1; TRBD1 agrees at 7 bases. This CDR3 contains 13 residues. J was trimmed by 7 bases and V by 5 bases; bases with no gene match: 5. Germline-derived CDR1 and CDR2 are MDHEN and SYDVKM. The CDR3 protein is CASSTTGKNEQFF. The CDR3 DNA reads TGTGCCAGCAGTACGACAGGGAAGAATGAGCAGTTCTTC. Full variable domain (missing parts from reference TRBV28 and TRBJ2-1): DVKVTQSSRYLVKRTGEKVFLECVQDMDHENMFWYRQDPGLGLRLIYFSYDVKMKEKGDIPEGYSVSREKKERFSLILESASTNQTSMYLCASSTTGKNEQFFGPGTRLTVL.

This clonotype was picked up a small number of times. This chain connects TRBV4-2 to TRBJ1-1, with 12 bases aligning to TRBD1. Germline loops: CDR1 LGHNA, CDR2 YNFKEQ. The CDR3 spans 16 residues. V shed 2 bases and J 7 bases; nucleotides not matched to a gene: 8. In DNA, the CDR3 is TGTGCCAGCAGCCAACCTCCGGGACAGGGGGCTGGTGAAGCTTTCTTT. Translated, it gives CASSQPPGQGAGEAFF.

There are many counts of this clonotype. The rearrangement links TRBV6-6 to TRBJ1-1; D ambiguous. Trimming pared 6 bases from V and 0 bases from J, leaving 5 bases between. Germline V gene sequence: CDR1 MNHNY, CDR2 SVGAGI (reference sequence). The CDR3 is made up of 12 amino acids. The CDR3 DNA reads TGTGCCAGCAGGCCCTTGAACACTGAAGCTTTCTTT. Translation: CASRPLNTEAFF.

This clonotype was counted at least ten times. The chain links TRBV18 to TRBJ1-2; 9 bases are shared with TRBD1. This CDR3 is 14 amino acids long. J was trimmed by 2 bases and V by 5 bases; bases with no gene match: 3. Germline V lookup: CDR1 KGHSH, CDR2 LQKENI. The CDR3, as DNA: TGTGCCAGCTCAACAGACAGGGGGAACTATGGCTACACCTTC. This sequence encodes CASSTDRGNYGYTF.

This clonotype was seen a handful of times. The chain carries TRBV7-2 and TRBJ2-4; TRBD2 aligns across 8 bases. V lost 5 bases, J lost 8 bases, and 11 bases stayed unmatched. This CDR3 has 15 residues. CDR1 SGHTA and CDR2 FQGNSA come from the germline V gene. The chain's CDR3 is CASSPTTSVWDIQYF. The CDR3, as DNA: TGTGCCAGCAGCCCTACGACTAGCGTCTGGGACATTCAGTACTTC. Complete variable domain (other parts from reference TRBV7-2 and TRBJ2-4): GAGVSQSPSNKVTEKGKDVELRCDPISGHTALYWYRQSLGQGLEFLIYFQGNSAPDKSGLPSDRFSAERTGGSVSTLTIQRTQQEDSAVYLCASSPTTSVWDIQYFGAGTRLSVL.

This clonotype was seen only a few times. The chain recombines TRBV28 with TRBJ2-7, with D perhaps TRBD1 (6 bases). The ends were cut back, 8 bases at V and 7 bases at J, with 18 bases in the middle. Germline CDR1 and CDR2: MDHEN and SYDVKM. The CDR3 runs 13 residues. CDR3 residues: CASAKGTRREQYF. For the CDR3, the DNA is TGTGCCAGCGCGAAAGGGACACGGCGTGAGCAGTACTTC. Based on the CDR3 plus reference TRBV28 and TRBJ2-7, the full variable domain is DVKVTQSSRYLVKRTGEKVFLECVQDMDHENMFWYRQDPGLGLRLIYFSYDVKMKEKGDIPEGYSVSREKKERFSLILESASTNQTSMYLCASAKGTRREQYFGPGTRLTVT.

The rearrangement links TRBV2 to TRBJ1-4, with D unresolved. The CDR3 is 13 residues long. Germline assignment: CDR1 SNHLY and CDR2 FYNNEI. V dropped 7 bases and J dropped 8 bases, with 14 bases sitting between them. The CDR3 coding sequence is TGTGCCAGCAAAGGGAGGGTATGGGAAAAACTGTTTTTT. It yields the protein CASKGRVWEKLFF.

This clonotype was seen more than once but under ten times. The genes are TRBV10-1 and TRBJ2-1; 12 bases map to TRBD1. The V segment lost 6 bases and the J segment 8 bases; nucleotides outside the gene matches: 5. The CDR3 runs to 14 residues. Germline V lookup: CDR1 WNHNN, CDR2 SYGVQD (reference sequence). DNA for the CDR3: TGCGCCAGCAGAGCCGGGACAGGGGGCTATGAGCAGTTCTTC. Translation: CASRAGTGGYEQFF.

At least ten counts were recorded for this clonotype. J is TRBJ2-3 and V is TRBV18; possible D gene TRBD2, 5 bases. V lost 2 bases to trimming and J lost 5 bases, with 17 bases between them. The V gene's germline CDR1 is KGHSH and CDR2 LQKENI. This CDR3 region has 16 residues. The CDR3 sequence: CASSPGVGGAGDTQYF. As DNA, the CDR3 is TGTGCCAGCTCACCAGGAGTGGGCGGCGCGGGAGATACGCAGTATTTT.